The present T cell receptor (beta chain) was sequenced within a study of blood T cells in healthy people across ages. Sample-barcoded 5' priming and a J-beta primer mix drove a second PCR of roughly 6 to 12 cycles. One entry per CDR3 protein, called by TCRdb with MiXCR from the 5' RACE reads. The data hold around 800,000 distinct CDR3 sequences, with approximately 55% observed a single time. Germline V CDR1 and CDR2: GTSNPN, SVGIG (reference sequence). The germline V and J ends were trimmed by 4 bases and 3 bases, with 12 bases remaining between them. The CDR3 covers 13 residues. The source of this sequence is a man older than 75 in good health. Sequenced sample: blood. The gene calls are TRBV30 and TRBJ1-2; no definite D call. The CDR3 DNA reads TGTGCCTGGATCGGAAACATCCACTATGGCTACACCTTC. Amino acids: CAWIGNIHYGYTF.